This TCR beta chain was sequenced during a study of cytomegalovirus exposure and HLA in healthy donors. The PCR was carried out with 60 Vbeta primers and 13 Jbeta primers. Method: immunoSEQ multiplex PCR; TCRdb's copy keeps in-frame clones and lacks some. The data hold fewer than 250,000 clones, with about 90% observed a single time. Sample: PBMCs. This receptor was obtained from a boy aged 2 to 9 in good health and CMV-seronegative.

Here the CDR3 reads CASGWGHSDTQYF. The CDR3 DNA reads TGTGCTAGTGGTTGGGGGCATTCAGATACGCAGTATTTT. J is TRBJ2-3 and V is TRBV12-5; tentative D call: TRBD1 (6 bases). V dropped 4 bases and J dropped 4 bases, with 9 bases sitting between them. CDR3 length: 13 residues. CDR1 LGHNT and CDR2 FRNRAP come from the germline V gene.